These 3 T cell receptor beta chains share one sample of origin, sequenced in a study of CD8 T cells in ankylosing spondylitis. TCRdb reanalysed the 5' RACE reads using MiXCR and keeps one entry per CDR3 protein. The table records approximately 31,000 distinct CDR3 sequences, more than 25% of them present only once. The sequencing sample was made of synovial fluid, either unsorted or a sorted T cell fraction (not recorded which). These receptors originate from a male donor with ankylosing spondylitis.

This clonotype came up many times. V usage is TRBV20-1 and J usage is TRBJ1-2, with TRBD1 matching 7 bases. In germline, CDR1 is DFQATT, CDR2 SNEGSKA (reference sequence). The CDR3 runs to 10 residues. The CDR3 region is CSFDRDGYTF. CDR3 sequence (DNA): TGCAGCTTTGACAGGGATGGCTACACCTTC.

DNA for the CDR3: TGTGCCAGCAGCTTGGGGACAGATTATTCACCCCTCCACTTT. It is translated as CASSLGTDYSPLHF. The V and J genes are TRBV7-9 and TRBJ1-6; 7 positions agree with TRBD1. CDR1 and CDR2 (germline): SEHNR, FQNEAQ (reference sequence). This CDR3 is 14 amino acids long. V shed 3 bases and J 8 bases; nucleotides not matched to a gene: 4.

This clonotype was counted a few times. The J gene is TRBJ2-2, the V gene TRBV7-8; D is unresolved. Germline V gives CDR1 SGHVS, CDR2 FQNEAQ. The CDR3 loop spans 12 amino acids. As DNA, the CDR3 is TGTGCTGAGAACACGAACACCGGGGAGCTGTTTTTT. Its protein product is CAENTNTGELFF. The variable domain in full, with the rest retrieved from reference TRBV7-8 and TRBJ2-2, is GAGVSQSPRYKVAKRGQDVALRCDPISGHVSLFWYQQALGQGPEFLTYFQNEAQLDKSGLPSDRFFAERPEGSVSTLKIQRTQQEDSAVYLCAENTNTGELFFGEGSRLTVL.